These T cell receptor beta chains were read from a single sample in a study of cytomegalovirus exposure and HLA in healthy donors. The assay was immunoSEQ multiplex PCR, and TCRdb's table has in-frame clones only and misses some. Of 150,000 or so clones in the sample, over 65% are singletons; the top ten hold 0.6% to 0.9%. The specimen sequenced was PBMCs. The receptors originated from a female donor in good health and CMV-seronegative. The CDR3 runs from the conserved cysteine through the conserved F or W. D genes are given only for firm matches.

>TRBV6-5|NA|15|TRBJ2-3
CASSYLGLFTDTQYF
>TRBV7-6|NA|16|TRBJ1-2
CASSLGSRQGKGGYTF
>TRBV7-9|NA|15|TRBJ2-2
CASSLAGANTGELFF
>TRBV5-4|TRBD2|16|TRBJ2-7
CASSLALSGPSYEQYF
>TRBV5-8|NA|15|TRBJ1-5
CASSWPLGAAQPQHF
>TRBV11-2|TRBD2|15|TRBJ2-5
CASSWAGGGMETQYF
>TRBV25-1|NA|12|TRBJ2-2
CASSDRERELFF
>TRBV28|NA|13|TRBJ1-1
CASSLTVNTEAFF
>TRBV29-1|TRBD1|11|TRBJ1-1
CSARQGIEAFF
>TRBV7-2|TRBD2|16|TRBJ2-1
CASSLSGLAFYNEQFF
>TRBV30|NA|14|TRBJ2-7
CAWSPPRSTYEQYF
>TRBV29-1|NA|13|TRBJ1-2
CSVEGVNSYGYTF